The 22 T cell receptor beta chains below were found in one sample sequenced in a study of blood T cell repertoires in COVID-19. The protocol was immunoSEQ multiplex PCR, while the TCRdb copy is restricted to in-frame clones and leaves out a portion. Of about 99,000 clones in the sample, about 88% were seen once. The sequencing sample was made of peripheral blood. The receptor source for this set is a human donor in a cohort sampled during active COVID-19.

Here the CDR3 DNA reads TGTGCCAGCAGTTTATGGGCCACAGGGGTAGGTCAGCCCCAGCATTTT. It specifies CASSLWATGVGQPQHF. The gene calls are TRBV28 and TRBJ1-5; 7 nucleotides match TRBD1. This CDR3 region has 16 residues. CDR1 MDHEN and CDR2 SYDVKM come from the germline V gene. The trim removed 0 bases at V and 6 bases at J, leaving 8 bases unmatched. Based on the CDR3 plus reference TRBV28 and TRBJ1-5, the full variable domain is DVKVTQSSRYLVKRTGEKVFLECVQDMDHENMFWYRQDPGLGLRLIYFSYDVKMKEKGDIPEGYSVSREKKERFSLILESASTNQTSMYLCASSLWATGVGQPQHFGDGTRLSIL.

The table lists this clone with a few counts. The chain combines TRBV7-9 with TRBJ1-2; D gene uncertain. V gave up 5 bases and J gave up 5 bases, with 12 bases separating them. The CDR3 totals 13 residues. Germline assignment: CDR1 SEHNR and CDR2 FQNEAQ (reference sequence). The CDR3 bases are TGTGCCAGCAGCCCCGGAGAAAAGTATGGCTACACCTTC. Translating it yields CASSPGEKYGYTF.

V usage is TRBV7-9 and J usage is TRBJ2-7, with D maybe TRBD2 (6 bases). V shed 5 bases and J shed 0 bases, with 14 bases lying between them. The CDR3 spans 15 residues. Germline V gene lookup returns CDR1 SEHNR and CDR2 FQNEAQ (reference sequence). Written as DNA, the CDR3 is TGTGCCAGCAGCGTACCGGGACTTTCCTCCTACGAGCAGTACTTC. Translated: CASSVPGLSSYEQYF.

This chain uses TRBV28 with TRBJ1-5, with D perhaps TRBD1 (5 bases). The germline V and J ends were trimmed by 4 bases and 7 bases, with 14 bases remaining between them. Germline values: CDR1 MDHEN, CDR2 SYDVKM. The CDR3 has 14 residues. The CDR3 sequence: CASSSGGAGQPQHF. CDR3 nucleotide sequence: TGTGCCAGCAGTTCGGGAGGGGCCGGACAGCCCCAGCATTTT.

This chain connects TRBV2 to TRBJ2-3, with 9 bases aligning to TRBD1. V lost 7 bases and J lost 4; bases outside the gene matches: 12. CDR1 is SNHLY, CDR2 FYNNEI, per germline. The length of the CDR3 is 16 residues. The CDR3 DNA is TGTGCCAGCAAACGGGACAGGGATTTCTTAGCAGATACGCAGTATTTT. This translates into CASKRDRDFLADTQYF.

Here the CDR3 DNA reads TGTGCCATCAGGAGGGATGGGGAGACCCAGTACTTC. As protein: CAIRRDGETQYF. The chain has TRBV10-3 and TRBJ2-5; D is perhaps TRBD2 (5 bases). Germline CDR1 reads ENHRY; CDR2 reads SYGVKD. The V and J ends lost 6 bases and 5 bases respectively, with 10 bases between them. The CDR3 has 12 amino acids.

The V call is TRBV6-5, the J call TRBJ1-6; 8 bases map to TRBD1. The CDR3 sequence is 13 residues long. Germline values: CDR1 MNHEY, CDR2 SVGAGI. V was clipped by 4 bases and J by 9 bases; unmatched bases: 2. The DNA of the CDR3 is TGTGCCAGCAGTTCAGGGGGCGGTTCACCCCTCCACTTT. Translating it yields CASSSGGGSPLHF.

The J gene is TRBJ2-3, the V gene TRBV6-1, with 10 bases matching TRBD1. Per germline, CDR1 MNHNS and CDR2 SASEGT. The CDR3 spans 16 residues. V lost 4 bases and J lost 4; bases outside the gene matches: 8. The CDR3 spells CASSAWDRGISDTQYF. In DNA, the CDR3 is TGTGCCAGCAGTGCCTGGGACAGGGGTATTTCAGATACGCAGTATTTT.

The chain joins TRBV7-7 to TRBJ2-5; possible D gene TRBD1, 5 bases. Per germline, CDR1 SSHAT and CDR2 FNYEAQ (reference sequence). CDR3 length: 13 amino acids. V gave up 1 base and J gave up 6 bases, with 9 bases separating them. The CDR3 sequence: CASSLERGQTQYF. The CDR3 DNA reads TGTGCCAGCAGCTTAGAAAGGGGTCAGACCCAGTACTTC.

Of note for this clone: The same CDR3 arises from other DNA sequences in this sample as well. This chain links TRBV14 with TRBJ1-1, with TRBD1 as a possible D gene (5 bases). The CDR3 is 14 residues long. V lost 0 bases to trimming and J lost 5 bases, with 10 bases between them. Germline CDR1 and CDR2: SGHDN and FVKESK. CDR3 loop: CASSQEVGGTEAFF. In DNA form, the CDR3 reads TGTGCCAGCAGCCAAGAAGTGGGGGGAACTGAAGCTTTCTTT.

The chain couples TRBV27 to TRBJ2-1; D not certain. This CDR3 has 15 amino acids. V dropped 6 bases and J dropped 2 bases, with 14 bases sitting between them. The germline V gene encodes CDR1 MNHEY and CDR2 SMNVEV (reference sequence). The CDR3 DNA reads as TGTGCCAGCAGCCCCCAGATCAGGACCTACAATGAGCAGTTCTTC. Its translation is CASSPQIRTYNEQFF.

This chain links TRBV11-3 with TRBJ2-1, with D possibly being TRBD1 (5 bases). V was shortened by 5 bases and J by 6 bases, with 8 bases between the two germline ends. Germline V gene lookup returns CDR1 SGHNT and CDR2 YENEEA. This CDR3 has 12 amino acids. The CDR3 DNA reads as TGTGCCAGCAGCCCTCAGGGCAATGAGCAGTTCTTC. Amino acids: CASSPQGNEQFF.

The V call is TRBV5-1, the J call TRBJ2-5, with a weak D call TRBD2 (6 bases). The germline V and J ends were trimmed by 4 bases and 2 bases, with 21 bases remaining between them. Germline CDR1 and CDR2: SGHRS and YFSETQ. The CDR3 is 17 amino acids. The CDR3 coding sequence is TGCGCCAGCAGCCGTACCTACGGCGGGACGATTCAAGAGACCCAGTACTTC. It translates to CASSRTYGGTIQETQYF. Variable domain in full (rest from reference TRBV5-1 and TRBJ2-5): KAGVTQTPRYLIKTRGQQVTLSCSPISGHRSVSWYQQTPGQGLQFLFEYFSETQRNKGNFPGRFSGRQFSNSRSEMNVSTLELGDSALYLCASSRTYGGTIQETQYFGPGTRLLVL.

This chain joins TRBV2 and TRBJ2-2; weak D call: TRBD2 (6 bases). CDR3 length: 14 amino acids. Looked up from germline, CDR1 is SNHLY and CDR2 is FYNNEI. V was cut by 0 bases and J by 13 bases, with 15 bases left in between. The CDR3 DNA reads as TGTGCCAGCAGTGAAGCGCTTTATTCGCGGGGGCTGTTTTTT. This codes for CASSEALYSRGLFF.

CDR3 nucleotides: TGCGCCAGCAGCCCGGGACTAGCCAACACCGGGGAGCTGTTTTTT. It yields the protein CASSPGLANTGELFF. V is TRBV4-1 and J is TRBJ2-2; 9 bases match TRBD2. This CDR3 comprises 15 residues. After removal of 4 bases from V and 2 bases from J, the junction contained 2 bases not matched to a gene. CDR1 is MGHRA, CDR2 YSYEKL, per germline.

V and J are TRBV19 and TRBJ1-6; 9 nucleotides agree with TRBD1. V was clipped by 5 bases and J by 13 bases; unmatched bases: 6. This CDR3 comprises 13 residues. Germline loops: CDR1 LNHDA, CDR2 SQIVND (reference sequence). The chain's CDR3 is CASSPRDRAPLHF. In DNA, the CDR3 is TGTGCCAGTAGTCCCCGGGACAGGGCCCCCCTCCACTTT.

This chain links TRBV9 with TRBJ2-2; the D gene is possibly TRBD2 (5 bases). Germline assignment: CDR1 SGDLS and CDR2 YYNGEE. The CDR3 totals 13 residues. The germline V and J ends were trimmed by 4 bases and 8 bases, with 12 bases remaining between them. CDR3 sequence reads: CASSLAGGGELFF. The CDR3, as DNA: TGTGCCAGCAGCCTCGCTGGAGGTGGGGAGCTGTTTTTT.

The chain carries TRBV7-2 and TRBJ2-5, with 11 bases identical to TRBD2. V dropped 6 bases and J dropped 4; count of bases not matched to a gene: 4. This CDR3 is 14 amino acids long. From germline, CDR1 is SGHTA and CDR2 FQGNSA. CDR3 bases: TGTGCCAGCAGACACACTAGCGGGGGAGAGACCCAGTACTTC. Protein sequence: CASRHTSGGETQYF.

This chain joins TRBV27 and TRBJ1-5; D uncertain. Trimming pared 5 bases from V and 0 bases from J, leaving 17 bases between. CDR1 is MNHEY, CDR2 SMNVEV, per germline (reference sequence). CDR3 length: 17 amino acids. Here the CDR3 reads CASSGGSLNHSNQPQHF. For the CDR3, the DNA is TGTGCCAGCAGTGGAGGCAGTTTGAACCATAGCAATCAGCCCCAGCATTTT.

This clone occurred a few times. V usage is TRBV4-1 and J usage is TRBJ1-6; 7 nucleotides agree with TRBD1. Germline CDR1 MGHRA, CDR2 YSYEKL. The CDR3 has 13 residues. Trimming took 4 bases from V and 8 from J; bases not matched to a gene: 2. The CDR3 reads CASSPQGDSPLHF. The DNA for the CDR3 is TGCGCCAGCAGCCCCCAGGGGGATTCACCCCTCCACTTT.

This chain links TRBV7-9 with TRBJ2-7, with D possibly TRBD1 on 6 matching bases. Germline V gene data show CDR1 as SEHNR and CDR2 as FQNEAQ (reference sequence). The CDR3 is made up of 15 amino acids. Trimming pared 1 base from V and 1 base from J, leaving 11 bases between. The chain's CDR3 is CASSLGWGRSYEQYF. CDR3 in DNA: TGTGCCAGCAGCTTAGGTTGGGGGCGATCCTACGAGCAGTACTTC.

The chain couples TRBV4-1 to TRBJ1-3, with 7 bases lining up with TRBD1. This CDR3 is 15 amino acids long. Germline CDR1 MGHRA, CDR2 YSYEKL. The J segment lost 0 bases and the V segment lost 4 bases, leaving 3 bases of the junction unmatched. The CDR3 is CASSPGQSSGNTIYF. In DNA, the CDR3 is TGCGCCAGCAGCCCGGGACAGAGCTCTGGAAACACCATATATTTT.